Listed here are 17 T cell receptor beta chains from one sample, sequenced in a study of shared T cell receptors in the human thymus. Clones were sequenced by immunoSEQ multiplex PCR, and TCRdb holds only the in-frame ones, with some missing. The sample comprises 500,000 to 550,000 clones, 70% to 80% of which are singletons, and more than 0.01% rests with the top ten. These data were also filed under a second study, of human thymus T cells.

The sequenced sample was thymocytes. These receptors all come from a boy in the first two years of life with a congenital heart defect.

The rearrangement links TRBV19 to TRBJ2-7; maybe TRBD2 (5 bases). Trimming left V 6 bases short and J 0 bases short, with 15 bases between. The CDR3 sequence is 15 residues long. The germline V gene encodes CDR1 LNHDA and CDR2 SQIVND (reference sequence). CDR3 region: CASSLAGRRSYEQYF. The CDR3 DNA follows: TGTGCCAGTAGCCTAGCCGGACGCCGCTCCTACGAGCAGTACTTC.

The rearrangement joins TRBV4-2 to TRBJ2-1, with unresolved D. Per the germline V gene, CDR1 is LGHNA and CDR2 is YNFKEQ. CDR3 length equals 12 residues. Deletions cut 1 base from V and 8 bases from J, with 6 bases between. The DNA of the CDR3 is TGTGCCAGCAGCCAAGTAGTTGATGAGCAGTTCTTC. Protein sequence: CASSQVVDEQFF.

This clone has a handful of counts. The chain is built from TRBV25-1 and TRBJ2-1; 10 bases are a match to TRBD2. CDR1 is MGHDK and CDR2 is SYGVNS in the germline V gene. Trimming took 1 base from V and 1 from J; bases not matched to a gene: 4. The CDR3 runs to 17 residues. CDR3 nucleotides: TGTGCCAGCAGTGAATTTGGGACTAGCGATTCCTACAATGAGCAGTTCTTC. Translating it yields CASSEFGTSDSYNEQFF.

The chain carries TRBV5-1 and TRBJ2-7; possibly TRBD1 for D (5 bases). Trimming took off 4 bases at V and 0 bases at J, with 14 bases between the two ends. Germline values: CDR1 SGHRS, CDR2 YFSETQ. The CDR3 length is 15 residues. CDR3 residues: CASSTGRTSSYEQYF. The CDR3 nucleotides are TGCGCCAGCAGCACAGGACGCACGAGCTCCTACGAGCAGTACTTC.

This rearrangement joins TRBV13 to TRBJ2-7, with D uncertain. Trimming cost V 5 bases and J 4 bases, with 9 bases left between them. There are 12 residues in the CDR3. The germline V gene encodes CDR1 PRHDT and CDR2 FYEKMQ (reference sequence). The CDR3 loop reads CASSPDIYEQYF. The CDR3 region has the DNA TGTGCCAGCAGCCCCGACATATACGAGCAGTACTTC.

The rearrangement links TRBV15 to TRBJ1-1; possible D gene TRBD1, 6 bases. V was pared by 0 bases and J by 11 bases, with 10 bases between. From germline, CDR1 is LNHNV and CDR2 YYDKDF (reference sequence). This CDR3 contains 12 residues. CDR3 protein: CATSRDRGAAFF. Written as DNA, the CDR3 is TGTGCCACCAGCAGAGATCGGGGGGCGGCTTTCTTT.

V and J are TRBV11-2 and TRBJ2-5; 10 bases align to TRBD2. The CDR3 sequence is 17 residues long. Germline CDR1 reads SGHAT; CDR2 reads FQNNGV. V was pared by 3 bases and J by 9 bases, with 16 bases of the junction left unmatched. CDR3 sequence reads: CASSFPLRGLAVMAQYF. The CDR3 DNA reads as TGTGCCAGCAGCTTCCCCCTTCGTGGACTAGCGGTCATGGCCCAGTACTTC.

This clone appeared a single time. This sequence joins TRBV10-3 and TRBJ2-1; D call uncertain. The V end lost 7 bases, the J end lost 5 bases, and 6 bases lay between the germline ends. The CDR3 runs 11 residues. The V gene's germline CDR1 is ENHRY and CDR2 SYGVKD. The CDR3: CAITSDNEQFF. In DNA, the CDR3 is TGTGCCATCACATCGGACAATGAGCAGTTCTTC.

The V call is TRBV25-1, the J call TRBJ2-1, with 8 bases matching TRBD2. The germline gives CDR1 MGHDK, CDR2 SYGVNS. The trim removed 5 bases at V and 8 bases at J, leaving 8 bases unmatched. This CDR3 has 14 residues. The CDR3 here is CASSRGGPSDEQFF. DNA of the CDR3: TGTGCCAGCAGTCGGGGGGGGCCCTCGGATGAGCAGTTCTTC.

The chain couples TRBV6-5 to TRBJ2-7; 8 bases are a match to TRBD2. CDR1 MNHEY and CDR2 SVGAGI come from the germline V gene. The CDR3 is made up of 16 amino acids. V shed 0 bases and J 4 bases; nucleotides not matched to a gene: 8. This chain's CDR3 is CASSYSPGGNAYEQYF. The CDR3 bases are TGTGCCAGCAGTTACTCGCCGGGAGGGAATGCGTACGAGCAGTACTTC.

This clone was recorded a few times. The chain uses TRBV5-1 and TRBJ1-2; D call uncertain. Germline V CDR1 and CDR2: SGHRS, YFSETQ. V shed 0 bases and J shed 7 bases, with 16 bases lying between them. This CDR3 contains 15 residues. CDR3 sequence (DNA): TGCGCCAGCAGCTTGGTCACTGGAGGTGTCTCTGGCTACACCTTC. Protein product: CASSLVTGGVSGYTF.

The CDR3 bases are TGTGCCAGTAGTCAGGGGGCATGGACTGAAGCTTTCTTT. Its translation: CASSQGAWTEAFF. The chain joins TRBV19 to TRBJ1-1; 8 nucleotides match TRBD1. Germline V CDR1 and CDR2: LNHDA, SQIVND (reference sequence). The length of the CDR3 is 13 residues. The V and J ends lost 5 bases and 5 bases, in that order; junction bases with no gene match: 4.

This chain uses TRBV28 with TRBJ2-4, with a weak D call TRBD1 (5 bases). Germline V gives CDR1 MDHEN, CDR2 SYDVKM. V shed 3 bases and J shed 0 bases, with 12 bases lying between them. The CDR3 totals 16 residues. CDR3 region: CASSFYRMGAKNIQYF. Here the CDR3 DNA reads TGTGCCAGCAGTTTTTACAGGATGGGAGCCAAAAACATTCAGTACTTC.

The genes are TRBV10-3 and TRBJ2-3, with 7 positions matching TRBD1. The trim removed 6 bases at V and 3 bases at J, leaving 6 bases unmatched. The CDR3 runs to 14 residues. Looked up from germline, CDR1 is ENHRY and CDR2 is SYGVKD. CDR3 amino acids: CAIRTGAGTDTQYF. The CDR3 DNA reads TGTGCCATCAGAACAGGGGCAGGAACAGATACGCAGTATTTT.

This chain links TRBV14 with TRBJ1-5; TRBD1 agrees at 9 bases. V lost 9 bases and J lost 12; bases outside the gene matches: 18. Germline V gives CDR1 SGHDN, CDR2 FVKESK. This CDR3 region has 15 residues. The CDR3 sequence: CARTLGQGFPRFQHF. CDR3 bases: TGTGCCAGGACTTTGGGACAGGGATTCCCCCGGTTCCAGCATTTT.

The chain combines TRBV23-1 with TRBJ2-7; TRBD1 aligns across 8 bases. TRBV23-1 is an open reading frame, and its role is uncertain. CDR3 length equals 17 residues. After removal of 3 bases from V and 0 bases from J, the junction contained 10 bases not matched to a gene. CDR3 DNA sequence: TGCGCCAGCAGTCACTCACCGGGACAGGTAAGCTCCTACGAGCAGTACTTC. It translates to CASSHSPGQVSSYEQYF.

The V gene is TRBV14, the J gene TRBJ2-7, with a tentative D call TRBD2 (5 bases). CDR3 length: 14 amino acids. CDR1 SGHDN and CDR2 FVKESK come from the germline V gene. Trimming removed 3 bases from V and 3 bases from J, with 12 bases in between. CDR3 DNA sequence: TGTGCCAGCAGCCAGGAGCAAAGCGGCTACGAGCAGTACTTC. It specifies CASSQEQSGYEQYF.